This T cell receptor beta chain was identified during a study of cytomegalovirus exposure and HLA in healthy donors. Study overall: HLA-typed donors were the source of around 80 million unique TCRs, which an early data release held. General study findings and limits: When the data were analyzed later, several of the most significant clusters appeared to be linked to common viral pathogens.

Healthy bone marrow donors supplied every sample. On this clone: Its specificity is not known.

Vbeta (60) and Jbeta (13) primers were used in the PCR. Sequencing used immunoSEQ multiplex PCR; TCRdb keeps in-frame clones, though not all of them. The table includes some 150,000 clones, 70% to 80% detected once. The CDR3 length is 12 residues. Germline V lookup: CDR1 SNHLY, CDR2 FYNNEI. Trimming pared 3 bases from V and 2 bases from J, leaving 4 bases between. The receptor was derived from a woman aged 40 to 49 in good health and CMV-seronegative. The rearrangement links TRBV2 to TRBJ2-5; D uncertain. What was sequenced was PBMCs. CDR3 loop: CASSDGQETQYF. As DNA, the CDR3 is TGTGCCAGCAGTGACGGGCAAGAGACCCAGTACTTC.